One sample yielded the 9 T cell receptor beta chains listed below, sequenced in a study of CD8+ T cells in alopecia areata. Treatment: oral pan-JAK inhibitor, 5-10 mg twice daily. As the sequencing template, cDNA was produced by extracting RNA and reverse transcribing it. Generated by immunoSEQ multiplex PCR, the TCRdb table keeps only in-frame clones and is missing some. The sample lists some 170,000 clones; 50% to 75% were seen once. The specimen comprised CD4+ T cells sorted from blood, sampled at roughly week 58, from a patient treated with tofacitinib. These receptors originate from a human donor with alopecia areata.

The genes are TRBV5-1 and TRBJ1-6; D possibly corresponds to TRBD1 (6 bases). Germline CDR1 is SGHRS and CDR2 is YFSETQ. V was pared by 4 bases and J by 5 bases, with 13 bases between. The CDR3 sequence is 15 residues long. CDR3 nucleotides: TGCGCCAGCAGCGTACAGGGTGTAGATAATTCACCCCTCCACTTT. Translating gives CASSVQGVDNSPLHF.

The rearrangement joins TRBV29-1 to TRBJ2-3, with no clear D. V shed 4 bases and J shed 2 bases, with 13 bases lying between them. This CDR3 region has 14 residues. Looked up from germline, CDR1 is SQVTM and CDR2 is ANQGSEA. CDR3 loop: CSVGYRAYTDTQYF. Here the CDR3 DNA reads TGCAGCGTTGGGTATAGGGCCTACACAGATACGCAGTATTTT.

V gene TRBV6-5 combines with J gene TRBJ2-7, with D possibly called TRBD1 or TRBD2 (5 bases each). This CDR3 has 15 residues. V gave up 7 bases and J gave up 0 bases, with 16 bases separating them. CDR1 and CDR2 from the germline V gene are MNHEY and SVGAGI. Written as DNA, the CDR3 is TGTGCCAGCACCCCCGGGACGGTAAGCTCCTACGAGCAGTACTTC. It codes for CASTPGTVSSYEQYF.

This clone was detected only once. V gene TRBV5-1 combines with J gene TRBJ2-2; D is perhaps TRBD2 (6 bases). The CDR3 covers 16 residues. In germline, CDR1 is SGHRS, CDR2 YFSETQ. V was trimmed by 4 bases and J by 0 bases, leaving 13 bases between them. CDR3 sequence (DNA): TGCGCCAGCAGCCCCGGAGGGAACGCGAACACCGGGGAGCTGTTTTTT. Protein sequence: CASSPGGNANTGELFF.

The chain recombines TRBV6-5 with TRBJ2-5; 9 bases are shared with TRBD1. Germline V gives CDR1 MNHEY, CDR2 SVGAGI. CDR3 length equals 15 residues. Trimming at V came to 10 bases and at J to 2 bases, leaving 11 bases not matched to a gene. The CDR3 loop is CAISPLGQGQETQYF. CDR3 sequence (DNA): TGTGCCATCTCTCCCTTGGGACAGGGACAAGAGACCCAGTACTTC.

A word on this clone: A junction boundary mismatches the germline segment, possibly from a read error. The V call is TRBV7-7, the J call TRBJ2-1; TRBD1 is a possible D gene (5 bases). The CDR3 consists of 15 residues. The germline CDR1 and CDR2 sequences are SSHAT and FNYEAQ (reference sequence). Here the CDR3 reads CASSPRTNLGDEQFF. The CDR3 bases are TGTGCTAGCAGCCCGAGGACAAACTTGGGCGATGAGCAGTTCTTC.

This chain links TRBV6-1 with TRBJ2-5; D is unclear. CDR1 MNHNS and CDR2 SASEGT come from the germline V gene. V was cut by 1 base and J by 5 bases, with 8 bases left in between. The length of the CDR3 is 13 residues. In DNA form, the CDR3 reads TGTGCCAGCAGTGAAGTCTGGGCCGAGACCCAGTACTTC. Translating gives CASSEVWAETQYF.

This clone was observed once. The chain combines TRBV6-1 with TRBJ1-1; TRBD1 is a possible D gene (5 bases). Between the trimmed V and J ends, which lost 1 base and 3 bases, there was a span of 9 bases. Per the germline V gene, CDR1 is MNHNS and CDR2 is SASEGT. The CDR3 sequence is 14 residues long. CDR3 nucleotide sequence: TGTGCCAGCAGTGAAGGCAGGGCCTACACTGAAGCTTTCTTT. Residues: CASSEGRAYTEAFF.

CDR3 DNA: TGTGCCAGGGCCCCGGACCCCGAGGAGGGCTACACCTTC. Protein: CARAPDPEEGYTF. The V gene is TRBV2, the J gene TRBJ1-2, with D hard to call. The V gene lost 9 bases and the J gene lost 8 bases, with 19 bases spanning the gap. Germline CDR1 and CDR2: SNHLY and FYNNEI. This CDR3 has 13 amino acids.